This T cell receptor (beta chain) stems from a study of blood T cell repertoires in COVID-19. At the level of the study: COVID-19 samples collected from the United States, Italy and Spain covered acute and convalescent phases. T cells, B-cell-depleted T cells, or PBMCs provided the cDNA or gDNA that served as material.

During active infection, Seattle patients enrolled and were then monitored through disease. Losses at the gene ends were 3 bases for V and 1 base for J; bases not matched to a gene: 4. The germline gives CDR1 LGHNA, CDR2 YNFKEQ. The CDR3 is made up of 16 amino acids. Sequencing used immunoSEQ multiplex PCR; TCRdb keeps in-frame clones, though not all of them. In the table there are approximately 120,000 clones, approximately 81% of which are singletons. This clone was detected a few times. The source is a man aged 80 or over with COVID-19, enrolled during active disease. The sequenced material came from peripheral blood. This chain links TRBV4-2 with TRBJ2-1; 9 bases are a match to TRBD2. The CDR3 DNA reads as TGTGCCAGCAGCCAGGCCAGCGGGAGGTCCTACAATGAGCAGTTCTTC. Translation gives CASSQASGRSYNEQFF.